Following are 19 T cell receptor beta chains from one sample sequenced in a study of blood T cell repertoires in COVID-19. Repertoires were generated with immunoSEQ multiplex PCR, while TCRdb's copy carries only in-frame clones and drops some. The sample lists 210,000 or so clones, about 87% occurring once. Sequenced: peripheral blood. These receptors all come from a man aged 30 to 39 with COVID-19, enrolled during active disease.

The chain links TRBV7-2 to TRBJ2-2; 8 nucleotides agree with TRBD1. The CDR3 extends over 15 amino acids. Germline V gene sequence: CDR1 SGHTA, CDR2 FQGNSA. The trim removed 1 base at V and 3 bases at J, leaving 1 base unmatched. The DNA for the CDR3 is TGTGCCAGCAGCTTAGGGACAGGGTACACCGGGGAGCTGTTTTTT. Translating it yields CASSLGTGYTGELFF. Together with reference TRBV7-2 and TRBJ2-2, the CDR3 gives the full variable domain: GAGVSQSPSNKVTEKGKDVELRCDPISGHTALYWYRQSLGQGLEFLIYFQGNSAPDKSGLPSDRFSAERTGGSVSTLTIQRTQQEDSAVYLCASSLGTGYTGELFFGEGSRLTVL.

This sequence joins TRBV6-6 and TRBJ1-2, with D possibly TRBD1 on 6 matching bases. This CDR3 has 12 residues. Trimming stripped 5 bases from V and 7 bases from J, with 11 bases between. The germline V gene encodes CDR1 MNHNY and CDR2 SVGAGI (reference sequence). CDR3 in amino acids: CASSGTSPGYTF. For the CDR3, the DNA is TGTGCCAGCAGTGGGACATCGCCTGGCTACACCTTC.

J is TRBJ1-1 and V is TRBV5-1; 8 bases are a match to TRBD1. Germline-derived CDR1 and CDR2 are SGHRS and YFSETQ. V shed 4 bases, J shed 1 base, and the junction held 12 bases outside the gene matches. CDR3 size: 17 residues. The CDR3 loop reads CASSQDRAFSSNTEAFF. CDR3 nucleotide sequence: TGCGCCAGCAGCCAGGACAGGGCGTTCTCCTCGAACACTGAAGCTTTCTTT.

The rearrangement joins TRBV7-9 to TRBJ2-6; 10 bases fit TRBD1. V gave up 5 bases and J gave up 2 bases; unmatched junction bases: 6. Germline values: CDR1 SEHNR, CDR2 FQNEAQ (reference sequence). The CDR3 sequence is 17 residues long. CDR3 coding DNA: TGTGCCAGCAGCCCCTCCGGACAGGGGGCTGGGGCCAACGTCCTGACTTTC. This gives the protein CASSPSGQGAGANVLTF.

The V call is TRBV18, the J call TRBJ2-1, with D uncertain. Germline CDR1 KGHSH, CDR2 LQKENI. The germline V and J ends were trimmed by 3 bases and 5 bases, with 11 bases remaining between them. The CDR3 is 14 amino acids. The CDR3 loop is CASSPPSNDNEQFF. As DNA, the CDR3 is TGTGCCAGCTCACCCCCCTCTAATGACAATGAGCAGTTCTTC. The full variable domain, its missing parts supplied by reference TRBV18 and TRBJ2-1, is NAGVMQNPRHLVRRRGQEARLRCSPMKGHSHVYWYRQLPEEGLKFMVYLQKENIIDESGMPKERFSAEFPKEGPSILRIQQVVRGDSAAYFCASSPPSNDNEQFFGPGTRLTVL.

The chain is built from TRBV7-2 and TRBJ2-7, with 12 nucleotides matching TRBD2. The J segment lost 7 bases and the V segment lost 5 bases, leaving 9 bases of the junction unmatched. The CDR3 is made up of 15 amino acids. Looked up from germline, CDR1 is SGHTA and CDR2 is FQGNSA. The CDR3: CASSPGTSGLGEQYF. CDR3 sequence (DNA): TGTGCCAGCAGCCCTGGGACTAGCGGGTTGGGAGAGCAGTACTTC.

The chain carries TRBV5-1 and TRBJ2-7, with D maybe TRBD1 (5 bases). The CDR3 loop spans 15 amino acids. Germline lookup yields CDR1 SGHRS and CDR2 YFSETQ. V was trimmed by 0 bases and J by 4 bases, leaving 14 bases between them. The CDR3 sequence: CASSLGGSRPYEQYF. The CDR3 region has the DNA TGCGCCAGCAGCTTGGGGGGCTCCCGGCCTTACGAGCAGTACTTC.

This rearrangement joins TRBV20-1 to TRBJ2-7, with 10 positions matching TRBD1. CDR3 size: 14 residues. Germline V gene data show CDR1 as DFQATT and CDR2 as SNEGSKA (reference sequence). V lost 3 bases and J lost 2; bases outside the gene matches: 4. The chain's CDR3 is CSASIGTGAYEQYF. CDR3 DNA: TGCAGTGCTAGTATTGGGACAGGGGCCTACGAGCAGTACTTC.

This clone was detected only a few times. The chain links TRBV27 to TRBJ2-3; D perhaps matches TRBD1 (6 bases). This CDR3 spans 14 amino acids. The ends were cut back, 6 bases at V and 0 bases at J, with 10 bases in the middle. Germline V gives CDR1 MNHEY, CDR2 SMNVEV (reference sequence). In DNA form, the CDR3 reads TGTGCCAGCAGCCGGACAGAAAGCACAGATACGCAGTATTTT. It is translated as CASSRTESTDTQYF.

V and J are TRBV4-3 and TRBJ2-2; D call uncertain. V shed 0 bases and J shed 4 bases, with 9 bases lying between them. The CDR3 runs to 15 residues. Looked up from germline, CDR1 is LGHNA and CDR2 is YSLEER. The CDR3 DNA sequence: TGCGCCAGCAGCCAAGATTTGAGGAGCACCGGGGAGCTGTTTTTT. Protein product: CASSQDLRSTGELFF.

This sequence joins TRBV4-3 and TRBJ1-5; possible D gene TRBD1, 5 bases. Trimming stripped 0 bases from V and 9 bases from J, with 15 bases between. CDR3 size: 15 residues. Per the germline V gene, CDR1 is LGHNA and CDR2 is YSLEER. The CDR3 sequence: CASSQDAQGGRPQHF. The CDR3 DNA follows: TGCGCCAGCAGCCAAGATGCCCAGGGAGGTCGGCCCCAGCATTTT.

The chain couples TRBV5-5 to TRBJ1-1; 9 bases map to TRBD1. The CDR3 has 16 amino acids. Per the germline V gene, CDR1 is SGHKS and CDR2 is YYEKEE (reference sequence). V lost 4 bases to trimming and J lost 1 base; unmatched junction nucleotides: 8. For the CDR3, the DNA is TGTGCCAGCAGCCGAGGACAGGGGATATCGAACACTGAAGCTTTCTTT. It encodes CASSRGQGISNTEAFF.

In DNA, the CDR3 is TGTGCCAGCAGTCCTACTAGCGGGGGAAACCCCTCCACAGATACGCAGTATTTT. This encodes CASSPTSGGNPSTDTQYF. The chain carries TRBV5-6 and TRBJ2-3; 11 positions agree with TRBD2. CDR3 length: 18 residues. Trimming took 5 bases from V and 2 from J; bases not matched to a gene: 13. Germline V gene data show CDR1 as SGHDT and CDR2 as YYEEEE.

This sequence joins TRBV30 and TRBJ2-1, with D possibly being TRBD2 (5 bases). The germline gives CDR1 GTSNPN, CDR2 SVGIG (reference sequence). CDR3 length: 14 amino acids. Trimming left V 0 bases short and J 5 bases short, with 11 bases between. CDR3 loop: CAWSVLVANNEQFF. The DNA of the CDR3 is TGTGCCTGGAGTGTTCTGGTAGCGAACAATGAGCAGTTCTTC.

This rearrangement joins TRBV5-4 to TRBJ1-1; D might be TRBD1 (6 bases). Germline CDR1 and CDR2: SGHNT and YYREEE (reference sequence). The CDR3 runs to 16 residues. Trimming took 0 bases from V and 0 from J, leaving 12 bases between them. CDR3 region: CASSLEARGLNTEAFF. The CDR3 bases are TGTGCCAGCAGCTTGGAAGCGCGGGGGCTGAACACTGAAGCTTTCTTT.

This chain joins TRBV12-3 or TRBV12-4 and TRBJ2-2; D is ambiguous. V was shortened by 7 bases and J by 7 bases, with 13 bases between the two germline ends. The CDR3 contains 13 residues. This CDR3 is CASTFGPGGELFF. In DNA form, the CDR3 reads TGTGCCAGCACTTTTGGTCCGGGCGGGGAGCTGTTTTTT.

The rearrangement joins TRBV5-1 to TRBJ1-1; 10 nucleotides match TRBD1. Germline-derived CDR1 and CDR2 are SGHRS and YFSETQ. V lost 3 bases to trimming and J lost 1 base; unmatched junction nucleotides: 3. The CDR3 loop spans 15 amino acids. CDR3 loop: CASSWTGGTNTEAFF. Here the CDR3 DNA reads TGCGCCAGCAGCTGGACAGGGGGGACGAACACTGAAGCTTTCTTT. The entire variable domain, with the rest obtained from reference TRBV5-1 and TRBJ1-1, is as follows: KAGVTQTPRYLIKTRGQQVTLSCSPISGHRSVSWYQQTPGQGLQFLFEYFSETQRNKGNFPGRFSGRQFSNSRSEMNVSTLELGDSALYLCASSWTGGTNTEAFFGQGTRLTVV.

This clone was observed once. CDR3 nucleotides: TGTGCCAGCAGTTTTACGGGCTCGACAGGCTATGGCTACACCTTC. Protein sequence: CASSFTGSTGYGYTF. This sequence joins TRBV28 and TRBJ1-2; TRBD1 might be the D (6 bases). Germline CDR1 reads MDHEN; CDR2 reads SYDVKM. V was pared by 3 bases and J by 4 bases, with 15 bases between. This CDR3 has 15 residues.

CDR3 sequence (DNA): TGTGCCAGCAGTTTGCGGGAGAGGGCTTTCTTT. Translation: CASSLRERAFF. The rearrangement links TRBV28 to TRBJ1-1, with D uncertain. The CDR3 length is 11 residues. V was shortened by 3 bases and J by 11 bases, with 10 bases between the two germline ends. Germline values: CDR1 MDHEN, CDR2 SYDVKM.